Below are 23 T cell receptor beta chains sequenced from a single sample in a study of shared clonotypes between healthy human individuals. Profiling relied on immunoSEQ multiplex PCR, and the TCRdb table lists in-frame clones only, not all of them. The sample yields hundreds of thousands of clones, more than 95% seen once. The sample was naive CD4+ T cells sorted from blood. Subset indicated: CD45RA+ positively selected. The receptors originated from a woman in her 30s in good health.

The chain has TRBV5-6 and TRBJ1-2; D not certain. V lost 0 bases to trimming and J lost 2 bases, with 5 bases between them. Germline V gene sequence: CDR1 SGHDT, CDR2 YYEEEE. The CDR3 sequence is 13 residues long. CDR3 nucleotide sequence: TGTGCCAGCAGCTTGGGCACAAACTATGGCTACACCTTC. It codes for CASSLGTNYGYTF.

Comment on this clone: A read error may produce the germline difference seen at one junction end. The genes are TRBV4-1 and TRBJ1-5; a possible D gene is TRBD1 (5 bases). Germline-derived CDR1 and CDR2 are MGHRA and YSYEKL. The CDR3 loop spans 13 amino acids. CDR3 loop: CASGQGREQPQHF. Written as DNA, the CDR3 is TGCGCCAGCGGCCAAGGCAGGGAACAGCCCCAGCATTTT.

The chain couples TRBV28 to TRBJ2-3; D is unclear. Germline V gene lookup returns CDR1 MDHEN and CDR2 SYDVKM. CDR3 size: 15 residues. V lost 2 bases, J lost 2 bases, and 11 bases lay in between. CDR3 in DNA: TGTGCCAGCAGTTTAGGCGCAGCTCTCACAGATACGCAGTATTTT. This gives the protein CASSLGAALTDTQYF.

V is TRBV2 and J is TRBJ2-3; no clear D. The CDR3 is made up of 14 amino acids. Trimming took 6 bases from V and 2 from J, leaving 12 bases between them. Per germline, CDR1 SNHLY and CDR2 FYNNEI. CDR3 in amino acids: CASRATTNTDTQYF. CDR3 nucleotides: TGTGCCAGCAGAGCTACTACAAACACAGATACGCAGTATTTT.

The chain recombines TRBV19 with TRBJ2-1, with a weak D call TRBD2 (6 bases). CDR1 is LNHDA and CDR2 is SQIVND in the germline V gene (reference sequence). Trimming removed 2 bases at V and 13 bases at J, with 21 bases between. CDR3 length: 15 residues. The CDR3 sequence is CASSISSGVLSPQFF. In nucleotides, the CDR3 is TGTGCCAGTAGTATATCATCGGGAGTCCTTTCTCCACAGTTCTTC.

Details on this clone: Different DNA sequences within this sample yield the same CDR3. This chain connects TRBV18 to TRBJ2-1; 10 bases match TRBD2. There are 15 residues in the CDR3. Unmatched junction bases numbered 6, after V lost 6 bases and J lost 4 bases. Looked up from germline, CDR1 is KGHSH and CDR2 is LQKENI. The CDR3 DNA sequence: TGTGCCAGCTCGCCCACTAGCGGGACTTACAATGAGCAGTTCTTC. Amino acids: CASSPTSGTYNEQFF.

CDR3 loop: CAISVSGASGRADTQYF. DNA for the CDR3: TGTGCCATCAGTGTTTCTGGGGCTAGCGGGAGGGCAGATACGCAGTATTTT. V usage is TRBV10-3 and J usage is TRBJ2-3, with 12 bases lining up with TRBD2. The junction had 9 bases not matched to a gene; V was cut back by 4 bases and J by 4 bases. The CDR3 extends over 17 amino acids. The germline gives CDR1 ENHRY, CDR2 SYGVKD.

This chain links TRBV5-1 with TRBJ2-3; D is ambiguous. Germline CDR1 and CDR2: SGHRS and YFSETQ. The CDR3 covers 12 residues. The V and J ends lost 4 bases and 7 bases respectively, with 10 bases between them. Written as DNA, the CDR3 is TGCGCCAGCAGCCTGTTCCAGCATACGCAGTATTTT. It is translated as CASSLFQHTQYF.

The chain uses TRBV7-9 and TRBJ2-7; either TRBD1 or TRBD2 may fit D (5 bases each). The V gene's germline CDR1 is SEHNR and CDR2 FQNEAQ (reference sequence). The germline V and J ends were trimmed by 3 bases and 7 bases, with 16 bases remaining between them. The CDR3 totals 14 residues. CDR3 sequence: CASSFSQGSGEQYF. CDR3 DNA: TGTGCCAGCAGCTTTTCTCAGGGATCGGGGGAGCAGTACTTC.

This chain joins TRBV5-1 and TRBJ2-4; 9 bases are shared with TRBD2. CDR3 length: 18 amino acids. The J segment lost 0 bases and the V segment lost 0 bases, leaving 7 bases of the junction unmatched. Germline loops: CDR1 SGHRS, CDR2 YFSETQ. The CDR3 here is CASSLAETSGRAKNIQYF. The CDR3 nucleotides are TGCGCCAGCAGCTTGGCCGAGACTAGCGGAAGAGCCAAAAACATTCAGTACTTC.

Worth noting for this clone: One end of the junction varies from germline; a read error may be responsible. In nucleotides, the CDR3 is TGTGCCAGCAGTTACAGGACAGAGAGCAGTCAGCCCCAGCATTTT. This sequence encodes CASSYRTESSQPQHF. The rearrangement uses TRBV6-5 and TRBJ1-5; tentative D call: TRBD1 (6 bases). The germline CDR1 and CDR2 sequences are MNHEY and SVGAGI. The CDR3 is 15 amino acids.

This chain joins TRBV19 and TRBJ1-1, with D tentatively TRBD1 (5 bases). V lost 3 bases, J lost 5 bases, and 16 bases lay in between. The CDR3 sequence is 15 residues long. Germline loops: CDR1 LNHDA, CDR2 SQIVND (reference sequence). The CDR3 here is CASSMGDREWTEAFF. The CDR3 nucleotides read TGTGCCAGTAGTATGGGGGATCGGGAATGGACTGAAGCTTTCTTT.

The chain employs TRBV2 and TRBJ2-6; D is unresolved. The V and J ends lost 5 bases and 3 bases respectively, with 14 bases between them. Germline CDR1 is SNHLY and CDR2 is FYNNEI. CDR3 size: 16 residues. CDR3 bases: TGTGCCAGCAGTCTGGGCCTACCTGGTGGGGCCAACGTCCTGACTTTC. It translates to CASSLGLPGGANVLTF.

V and J are TRBV28 and TRBJ2-1; maybe TRBD2 (6 bases). CDR1 is MDHEN and CDR2 is SYDVKM in the germline V gene. CDR3 length: 18 residues. Trimming shortened V by 8 bases and J by 8 bases, and 31 bases separated the two germline ends. The CDR3 bases are TGTGCCAGCTTCTCCCATTCCCGTAGCGGAGCCGTTATGGATGAGCAGTTCTTC. This gives the protein CASFSHSRSGAVMDEQFF. Full variable domain (rest looked up from reference TRBV28 and TRBJ2-1): DVKVTQSSRYLVKRTGEKVFLECVQDMDHENMFWYRQDPGLGLRLIYFSYDVKMKEKGDIPEGYSVSREKKERFSLILESASTNQTSMYLCASFSHSRSGAVMDEQFFGPGTRLTVL.

The genes are TRBV10-2 and TRBJ2-1; 7 bases fit TRBD2. This CDR3 is built from 15 residues. Germline-derived CDR1 and CDR2 are WSHSY and SAAADI. Trimming at V came to 8 bases and at J to 5 bases, leaving 12 bases not matched to a gene. CDR3 in amino acids: CASGTSSGKNNEQFF. The DNA for the CDR3 is TGCGCCAGCGGTACTTCTAGCGGCAAAAACAATGAGCAGTTCTTC.

CDR3 sequence: CAGGQGPAMNTEAFF. In DNA form, the CDR3 reads TGTGCCGGGGGACAGGGGCCAGCGATGAACACTGAAGCTTTCTTT. This chain links TRBV2 with TRBJ1-1, with TRBD1 matching 10 bases. CDR3 length equals 15 residues. The V and J ends lost 11 bases and 0 bases, in that order; junction bases with no gene match: 9. Germline lookup yields CDR1 SNHLY and CDR2 FYNNEI.

This sequence joins TRBV7-2 and TRBJ2-5; the match to TRBD1 covers 7 bases. Germline loops: CDR1 SGHTA, CDR2 FQGNSA. CDR3 length equals 14 residues. V shed 4 bases, J shed 4 bases, and the junction held 6 bases outside the gene matches. The CDR3 DNA sequence: TGTGCCAGCAGCTCACAGGGGACGTCAGAGACCCAGTACTTC. Translated, it gives CASSSQGTSETQYF.

This sequence joins TRBV13 and TRBJ2-2; 14 positions match TRBD2. The germline V gene encodes CDR1 PRHDT and CDR2 FYEKMQ (reference sequence). The V and J ends lost 5 bases and 3 bases, in that order; junction bases with no gene match: 11. This CDR3 comprises 19 residues. The CDR3 DNA sequence: TGTGCCAGCAGCCCAACGACAGGGGGACTAGCGGGAGACACCGGGGAGCTGTTTTTT. It specifies CASSPTTGGLAGDTGELFF.

The rearrangement uses TRBV5-1 and TRBJ1-5, with D possibly being TRBD1 (5 bases). The V end lost 1 base, the J end lost 0 bases, and 14 bases lay between the germline ends. Germline V gene lookup returns CDR1 SGHRS and CDR2 YFSETQ. The CDR3 contains 17 residues. The CDR3 reads CASSLSWGPYSNQPQHF. In nucleotides, the CDR3 is TGCGCCAGCAGCTTGTCGTGGGGACCCTATAGCAATCAGCCCCAGCATTTT.

The chain carries TRBV7-9 and TRBJ2-5; 11 bases fit TRBD2. In germline, CDR1 is SEHNR, CDR2 FQNEAQ (reference sequence). This CDR3 is built from 17 residues. Trimming cost V 1 base and J 6 bases; bases outside gene matches: 10. The DNA of the CDR3 is TGTGCCAGCAGCTTAGGAGCGGCTAGCGGGAGGTTGAAGACCCAGTACTTC. This codes for CASSLGAASGRLKTQYF.

The count of this clone is one. This chain uses TRBV6-6 with TRBJ2-4; D gene ambiguous. This CDR3 has 15 residues. Germline V gene data show CDR1 as MNHNY and CDR2 as SVGAGI (reference sequence). The ends were cut back, 3 bases at V and 2 bases at J, with 11 bases in the middle. Here the CDR3 reads CASSYRQQSKNIQYF. CDR3 nucleotide sequence: TGTGCCAGCAGTTATCGACAACAATCCAAAAACATTCAGTACTTC.

V usage is TRBV4-2 and J usage is TRBJ2-2; 8 nucleotides match TRBD1. The CDR3 extends over 15 amino acids. CDR1 is LGHNA and CDR2 is YNFKEQ in the germline V gene. V trimming: 7 bases; J trimming: 7 bases; junction bases outside the gene matches: 11. CDR3 DNA sequence: TGTGCCAGCATGTCCGGACAGGGTCTAGACGGGGAGCTGTTTTTT. Protein sequence: CASMSGQGLDGELFF.

The chain links TRBV30 to TRBJ1-3, with D tentatively TRBD1 (6 bases). Germline loops: CDR1 GTSNPN, CDR2 SVGIG (reference sequence). The CDR3 contains 17 residues. With 4 bases removed from V and 0 bases from J, the gap between germline ends came to 19 bases. Here the CDR3 reads CAWTGTLRLSSGNTIYF. The CDR3 bases are TGTGCCTGGACCGGGACACTCAGATTGAGCTCTGGAAACACCATATATTTT.